This T cell receptor beta chain was sequenced during a study of T-cell memory formation after mild COVID-19. This clonotype has only a few counts. Its antigen is unidentified. One entry per CDR3 protein results from TCRdb running MiXCR on the 5' RACE reads. The sample includes around 47,000 distinct CDR3 sequences, roughly 9% of them seen just once. V shed 4 bases and J shed 4 bases, with 11 bases lying between them. Germline V lookup: CDR1 SGHRS, CDR2 YFSETQ. This CDR3 spans 13 amino acids. Study findings and constraints: Pre-infection memory already had some responding clones, implying cross-reactive memory joined.

The rearrangement links TRBV5-1 to TRBJ2-5; weak D call: TRBD2 (6 bases). The origin of this receptor is an adult woman who had mild COVID-19 (a few samples of this study predate the infection). Cell type and time point are not known. The sequenced sample consisted of PBMCs or a T cell subset sorted from them (not recorded which). For the CDR3, the DNA is TGCGCCAGCAGCCCGCAGGGAGGAGAGACCCAGTACTTC. This codes for CASSPQGGETQYF.